This TCR beta chain was sequenced in a study of T-cell memory formation after mild COVID-19. Findings of the study overall: Certain responding clones were present in pre-infection memory, suggesting participation of cross-reactive memory.

Constant-segment-primed 5'RACE gave TCR alpha and TCR beta cDNA libraries with sample barcodes and UMIs. Each CDR3 protein gets one entry after TCRdb re-called the 5' RACE reads with MiXCR. Of 450,000 to 650,000 distinct CDR3 sequences detected, less than 25% appear once; the ten largest clones hold 7% to 9%. This clonotype was seen only a few times. Its antigen is unknown. Germline V gene lookup returns CDR1 LNHDA and CDR2 SQIVND (reference sequence). Deletions cut 3 bases from V and 3 bases from J, with 8 bases between. The CDR3 spans 14 residues. The J gene is TRBJ2-2, the V gene TRBV19; no clear D gene. The sample consisted of PBMCs or a T cell subset sorted from them (not recorded which). The sequence came from an adult woman who had mild COVID-19 (a few samples of this study predate the infection). Cell type and time point are not known. The CDR3, as DNA: TGTGCCAGTAGTATCGGCTCGGACACCGGGGAGCTGTTTTTT. It codes for CASSIGSDTGELFF.